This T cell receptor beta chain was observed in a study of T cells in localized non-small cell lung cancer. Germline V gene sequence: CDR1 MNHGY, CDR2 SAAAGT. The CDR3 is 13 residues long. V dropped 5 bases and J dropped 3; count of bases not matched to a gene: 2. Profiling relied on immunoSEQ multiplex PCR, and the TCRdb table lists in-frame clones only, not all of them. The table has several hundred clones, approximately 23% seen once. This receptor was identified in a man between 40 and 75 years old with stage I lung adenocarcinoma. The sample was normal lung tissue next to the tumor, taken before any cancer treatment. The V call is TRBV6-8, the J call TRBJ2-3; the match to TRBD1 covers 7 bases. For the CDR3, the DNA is TGTGCCAGCAGTGACAGGGCTACAGATACGCAGTATTTT. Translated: CASSDRATDTQYF.